This T cell receptor beta chain was captured by sequencing in a study of T cell changes during pregnancy in multiple sclerosis (dated by TCRdb to about 2019). Study-level background: In women with multiple sclerosis, the researchers looked at how the T cell repertoire shifted as pregnancy progressed.

The receptor library was made with the immunoSEQ multiplex PCR assay. The immuneACCESS repertoire file appears here via TCRdb, limited to in-frame rearrangements. These files lack a portion of the clones; in checked studies, under half of the deficit traces to unresolved V genes, and the cause of the others is not known. The sample table lists about 80,000 clones, about 91% of them with a count of one. The top ten hold around 1.4% of the sample. Trimming takes 3 bases from V and 7 bases from J, and the germline ends sit 12 bases apart. The CDR1 and CDR2 encoded by the germline V gene are KGHSH and LQKENI. Including the terminal cysteine and phenylalanine, the CDR3 comprises 13 residues. The read is trimmed to its CDR3 DNA, 39 bases read in frame from base 1. A remark on this clone: No cognate antigen has been identified for it. There are no base qualities to consult, and no much larger clone falls within one base.

The TCR sequence derives from a female donor with multiple sclerosis, enrolled in a pregnancy study. The input for sequencing was peripheral blood, taken before pregnancy. Recombination joined TRBV18 with TRBJ2-5; TRBD1 is a possible D gene, resting on 5 matching bases. The CDR3: CASSPADQGTQYF. The sequenced DNA is TGTGCCAGCTCACCCGCCGACCAGGGGACCCAGTACTTC.